This T cell receptor beta chain stems from a study of beta chain features in type 1 diabetes. As every portion of the isolated RNA was reverse transcribed, the sequencing read expressed TCRB transcripts. The data were produced by immunoSEQ multiplex PCR, yet TCRdb's version contains in-frame clones alone and is incomplete. Of more than 100,000 clones detected, under 30% appear once; the ten largest clones hold about 0.49%. Notes on the study in general: Among all four CD4+ subsets, Type 1 diabetes patients had TCRB CDR3s that were moderately but significantly shorter.

Purity exceeded 98% in all sorted populations. As regards this clone: Its antigen is not identified.

This TCR derives from a woman aged 18-29 years with type 1 diabetes. The sample was central memory CD4+ T cells from blood.

CDR3 in DNA: TGTGCCAGCAGCCGGCTAGCGGGACAAGAGACCCAGTACTTC. Its protein is CASSRLAGQETQYF. The chain employs TRBV7-9 and TRBJ2-5; 9 nucleotides align to TRBD2. The V gene end was trimmed by 5 bases and the J gene end by 2 bases; junction bases not matched to a gene: 3. The CDR3 has 14 amino acids. The germline gives CDR1 SEHNR, CDR2 FQNEAQ (reference sequence).